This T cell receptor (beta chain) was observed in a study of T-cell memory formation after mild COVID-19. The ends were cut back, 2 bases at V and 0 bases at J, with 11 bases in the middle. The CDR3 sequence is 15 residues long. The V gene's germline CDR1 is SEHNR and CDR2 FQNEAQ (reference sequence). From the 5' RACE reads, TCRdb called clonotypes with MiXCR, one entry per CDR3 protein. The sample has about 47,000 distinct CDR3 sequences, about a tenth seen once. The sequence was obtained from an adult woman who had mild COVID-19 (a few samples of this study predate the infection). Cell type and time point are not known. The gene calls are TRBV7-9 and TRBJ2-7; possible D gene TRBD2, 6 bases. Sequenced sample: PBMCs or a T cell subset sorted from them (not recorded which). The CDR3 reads CASSLSGLSSYEQYF. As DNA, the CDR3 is TGTGCCAGCAGCTTAAGCGGGCTGAGCTCCTACGAGCAGTACTTC.